This T cell receptor beta chain was sequenced during a study of T cells in localized non-small cell lung cancer (dated by TCRdb to between 2020 and 2021). For the study in its entirety: Comparing tumors with uninvolved tumor-adjacent lungs, the study looked at the T cell repertoires of fewer than 250 patients with early-stage NSCLC. The cohort comprised 236 treatment-naïve NSCLC patients with resected, localized lung tumors. The mean age of the NSCLC patients was under 70 years, with 130 or so men and about a hundred women.

TCR beta CDR3 regions were sequenced from DNA using the immunoSEQ Assay. The paper's data handling went like this. T cell density was computed as TCR beta template counts normalized to usable DNA estimated by amplifying housekeeping genes. Richness was estimated with the preseqR package, extrapolating to 400,000 templates for PBMC samples and 120,000 templates for tissue samples. Clonality was defined as one minus Pielou's evenness. Tissue-enriched TCRs were identified by differential abundance testing using productive amino-acid clonotypes, minimum total count 5 and alpha 0.1. The Jaccard Index and the Morisita Overlap Index were used to measure how much the repertoires overlapped between compartments. GLIPH clustered TCR beta CDR3s with public tetramer-defined viral CDR3s; viral motifs required at least three viral sequences plus V-gene enrichment. What TCRdb holds here is the immuneACCESS table cut down to in-frame rearrangements. Part of the clones is not present; checked against another copy, under half of the missing clones reflect an unresolved V gene, and the others are unexplained. D and trimming come from the DNA, and the V and J calls and clone size come from that table. The sample contains about 52,000 clones, about 88% of them found a single time. The ten largest make up around 16% of the sample.

At diagnosis, tumor, uninvolved tumor-adjacent lung and peripheral blood were collected and then preserved as a mix of FFPE and fresh-frozen material. For TCR repertoire profiling, blood samples were analyzed as peripheral blood mononuclear cells. In the germline V gene (reference sequence), CDR1 corresponds to LNHNV and CDR2 to YYDKDF. The CDR3, from cysteine to phenylalanine, totals 13 residues. Only the CDR3 portion is preserved as DNA: 39 bases, with reading frame beginning at the first base. The investigation overall reported the following: Longer overall survival was associated with higher blood T cell density, whereas shorter survival was associated with higher adjacent-lung clonality. Multi-region tumor sequencing was not performed, so intratumor heterogeneity could not be excluded. Because the study design was exploratory, TCR variables were selected using unadjusted p-values without false-discovery rate correction. Uninvolved tumor-adjacent lung showed the highest T cell clonality, higher than tumor, which suggests more focused antigenic responses in the uninvolved tumor-adjacent lung. A median of 57 of the top 100 tumor clones turned up in the paired uninvolved adjacent lung, and 25 to 35 of those clones also ranked among the top 100 of that same adjacent lung.

For this clone: This clone's antigen is unknown. No base quality values were provided; no much bigger clone lies one nucleotide off.

The starting material was PBMCs, obtained before any cancer treatment. Recombination linked TRBV15 to TRBJ2-5; the D gene assignment is perhaps TRBD1 or TRBD2, with each matching 6 bases. The DNA end favors TRBJ2-7, so the J call may be wrong. This receptor was obtained from a female donor with stage II lung adenocarcinoma. At the DNA level, the sequence is TGTGCCACCAGCAGAGATCGGGGGCGCGAGCAGTACTTC. The translation is CATSRDRGREQYF.